A single sample gave rise to the 21 T cell receptor beta chains below, sequenced in a study of identical twins. TCRdb reanalysed the 5' RACE reads using MiXCR and keeps one entry per CDR3 protein. There are about 430,000 distinct CDR3 sequences in the sample; roughly 18% occur only once, and around 12% lies in the top ten. Specimen: naive T cells sorted from blood. All receptors derive from a man aged 50 to 60 in good health.

The rearrangement joins TRBV6-6 to TRBJ2-1, with TRBD2 matching over 12 bases. CDR3 length equals 13 residues. From germline, CDR1 is MNHNY and CDR2 SVGAGI (reference sequence). J gave up 8 bases and V 7 bases, and 3 bases lay outside the gene matches. The CDR3 DNA reads as TGTGCCAGCACACGACTAGCGGGGGATGAGCAGTTCTTC. Protein product: CASTRLAGDEQFF.

The sample holds a few counts of this clonotype. The chain couples TRBV28 to TRBJ2-3; 9 positions match TRBD2. The CDR3 spans 14 residues. V was pared by 6 bases and J by 4 bases, with 5 bases of the junction left unmatched. Germline V lookup: CDR1 MDHEN, CDR2 SYDVKM. The CDR3, as DNA: TGTGCCAGCAGGGATAGCGGGAGCTCAGATACGCAGTATTTT. It codes for CASRDSGSSDTQYF. Variable domain in full (rest from reference TRBV28 and TRBJ2-3): DVKVTQSSRYLVKRTGEKVFLECVQDMDHENMFWYRQDPGLGLRLIYFSYDVKMKEKGDIPEGYSVSREKKERFSLILESASTNQTSMYLCASRDSGSSDTQYFGPGTRLTVL.

In this sample, this clonotype turned up many times. V and J are TRBV30 and TRBJ2-2; D remains unclear. Germline V gene sequence: CDR1 GTSNPN, CDR2 SVGIG (reference sequence). The CDR3 sequence is 15 residues long. With 5 bases removed from V and 6 bases from J, the gap between germline ends came to 19 bases. The CDR3 loop is CAWALGGSGAGELFF. The DNA for the CDR3 is TGTGCCTGGGCCCTCGGCGGATCTGGTGCCGGGGAGCTGTTTTTT.

This clonotype was observed a few times. The V call is TRBV12-3 or TRBV12-4, the J call TRBJ1-6, with TRBD1 matching 9 bases. There are 16 residues in the CDR3. The V segment lost 3 bases and the J segment 8 bases; nucleotides outside the gene matches: 8. As DNA, the CDR3 is TGTGCCAGCAGTTTGGCGCCGGGACAGGGTGATTCACCCCTCCACTTT. This sequence encodes CASSLAPGQGDSPLHF.

At least ten counts were recorded for this clonotype. CDR3 DNA sequence: TGTGCCAGCAGAGAATACAGGGAGCGGAATTCACCCCTCCACTTT. Its translation: CASREYRERNSPLHF. The chain recombines TRBV6-2 or TRBV6-3 with TRBJ1-6; possible D gene TRBD1, 6 bases. Germline CDR1 is MNHEY and CDR2 is SVGEGT. This CDR3 has 15 amino acids. Trimming pared 6 bases from V and 7 bases from J, leaving 16 bases between.

This chain joins TRBV12-3 or TRBV12-4 and TRBJ2-7; TRBD1 might be the D (5 bases). The CDR3 extends over 13 amino acids. Trimming left V 7 bases short and J 3 bases short, with 13 bases between. DNA of the CDR3: TGTGCCAGCAAGGGGCCATCACGCTACGAGCAGTACTTC. Amino acids: CASKGPSRYEQYF.

This sequence joins TRBV12-3 or TRBV12-4 and TRBJ1-5, with a possible D match to TRBD1 (5 bases). The CDR3 runs 15 residues. V was cut by 3 bases and J by 1 base, with 10 bases left in between. In DNA, the CDR3 is TGTGCCAGCAGTTTGCTGACAGAGAGCAATCAGCCCCAGCATTTT. Amino acid sequence: CASSLLTESNQPQHF.

This chain uses TRBV5-1 with TRBJ1-3; 7 nucleotides line up with TRBD1. V lost 0 bases to trimming and J lost 3 bases; unmatched junction nucleotides: 9. The CDR3 is 17 amino acids. Looked up from germline, CDR1 is SGHRS and CDR2 is YFSETQ. CDR3 nucleotide sequence: TGCGCCAGCAGCTTGGCCGGAGGGACAGTCCGTGGAAACACCATATATTTT. Translating it yields CASSLAGGTVRGNTIYF.

V and J are TRBV29-1 and TRBJ2-5; possible D gene TRBD2, 5 bases. V lost 3 bases to trimming and J lost 3 bases, with 11 bases between them. The CDR3 totals 13 residues. Germline CDR1 reads SQVTM; CDR2 reads ANQGSEA. The CDR3 bases are TGCAGCGTTGATGTAGCAGCGGAAGAGACCCAGTACTTC. The encoded protein is CSVDVAAEETQYF. The complete variable domain, with remaining parts taken from reference TRBV29-1 and TRBJ2-5, reads SAVISQKPSRDICQRGTSLTIQCQVDSQVTMMFWYRQQPGQSLTLIATANQGSEATYESGFVIDKFPISRPNLTFSTLTVSNMSPEDSSIYLCSVDVAAEETQYFGPGTRLLVL.

The chain uses TRBV5-6 and TRBJ2-1; 9 bases fit TRBD1. This CDR3 is 15 amino acids long. Germline CDR1 and CDR2: SGHDT and YYEEEE. V lost 2 bases, J lost 3 bases, and 3 bases stayed unmatched. Written as DNA, the CDR3 is TGTGCCAGCAGCTTTTGGACAGGGGTCTACAATGAGCAGTTCTTC. Translated: CASSFWTGVYNEQFF. Full variable domain (missing parts from reference TRBV5-6 and TRBJ2-1): DAGVTQSPTHLIKTRGQQVTLRCSPKSGHDTVSWYQQALGQGPQFIFQYYEEEERQRGNFPDRFSGHQFPNYSSELNVNALLLGDSALYLCASSFWTGVYNEQFFGPGTRLTVL.

The genes are TRBV5-1 and TRBJ2-1, with 7 bases fitting TRBD1. With V trimmed by 2 bases and J by 8 bases, 1 base remained unmatched. CDR3 length: 12 amino acids. Looked up from germline, CDR1 is SGHRS and CDR2 is YFSETQ. The CDR3 DNA reads TGCGCCAGCAGCTTCAGGGGGTATGAGCAGTTCTTC. Translated, it gives CASSFRGYEQFF.

This clonotype was picked up a small number of times. This chain joins TRBV3-1 and TRBJ1-6, with D hard to call. The V gene lost 4 bases and the J gene lost 8 bases, with 15 bases spanning the gap. Looked up from germline, CDR1 is LGHDT and CDR2 is YNNKEL (reference sequence). This CDR3 spans 15 amino acids. CDR3 sequence reads: CASSPRELRYSPLHF. DNA for the CDR3: TGTGCCAGCAGCCCGAGAGAGCTGCGCTATTCACCCCTCCACTTT.

Many counts were recorded for this clonotype. This chain uses TRBV12-3 or TRBV12-4 with TRBJ1-5, with no clear D. V was pared by 4 bases and J by 0 bases, with 7 bases between. The CDR3 loop spans 14 amino acids. CDR3 in DNA: TGTGCCAGCAGTTGGACCGATAGCAATCAGCCCCAGCATTTT. Translated: CASSWTDSNQPQHF.

A few counts support this clonotype. This rearrangement joins TRBV7-2 to TRBJ1-5; weak D call: TRBD1 (6 bases). Trimming shortened V by 4 bases and J by 6 bases, and 16 bases separated the two germline ends. The CDR3 length is 15 residues. Germline V gene lookup returns CDR1 SGHTA and CDR2 FQGNSA. In nucleotides, the CDR3 is TGTGCCAGCAGCTCCGCCCAGGGGCAGGGTCAGCCCCAGCATTTT. This gives the protein CASSSAQGQGQPQHF.

In this sample, this clonotype turned up once. The rearrangement uses TRBV6-1 and TRBJ2-7, with D tentatively TRBD2 (6 bases). The V gene's germline CDR1 is MNHNS and CDR2 SASEGT. V dropped 2 bases and J dropped 1 base, with 6 bases sitting between them. The CDR3 consists of 13 residues. The DNA of the CDR3 is TGTGCCAGCAGTGAACGGGGGTCCTACGAGCAGTACTTC. Protein product: CASSERGSYEQYF.

The chain joins TRBV27 to TRBJ1-2; 8 bases are a match to TRBD1. The CDR3 runs to 15 residues. The germline V gene has CDR1 MNHEY and CDR2 SMNVEV (reference sequence). Trimming took 2 bases from V and 6 from J; bases not matched to a gene: 8. The CDR3 loop reads CASSLTVTGVDGYTF. CDR3 DNA sequence: TGTGCCAGCAGTTTAACGGTGACAGGGGTGGATGGCTACACCTTC.

This clonotype was observed a few times. The rearrangement links TRBV9 to TRBJ2-5, with D possibly called TRBD1 or TRBD2 (5 bases each). Germline V gives CDR1 SGDLS, CDR2 YYNGEE. The CDR3 sequence is 15 residues long. Trimming pared 0 bases from V and 4 bases from J, leaving 13 bases between. The CDR3 region has the DNA TGTGCCAGCAGCGTAGATGTGTGGGACGGAGAGACCCAGTACTTC. Residues: CASSVDVWDGETQYF.

This chain joins TRBV20-1 and TRBJ2-7, with a weak D call TRBD1 (6 bases). Between the trimmed V and J ends, which lost 5 bases and 4 bases, there was a span of 15 bases. Germline loops: CDR1 DFQATT, CDR2 SNEGSKA (reference sequence). The CDR3 contains 13 residues. As DNA, the CDR3 is TGCAGTGCTGAAGACAGGTACTCTTACGAGCAGTACTTC. Protein: CSAEDRYSYEQYF.

The table lists this clonotype with a few counts. This chain links TRBV20-1 with TRBJ2-1; 7 nucleotides line up with TRBD2. The germline CDR1 and CDR2 sequences are DFQATT and SNEGSKA (reference sequence). J gave up 0 bases and V 5 bases, and 16 bases lay outside the gene matches. CDR3 length: 18 residues. The CDR3 reads CSAPGGAGNSHSYNEQFF. The CDR3 nucleotides are TGCAGTGCTCCGGGAGGAGCGGGAAACTCCCACTCCTACAATGAGCAGTTCTTC.

The CDR3 DNA follows: TGTGCCAGCAGCAGGACAGGGGATCCTCCCTACGAGCAGTACTTC. As protein: CASSRTGDPPYEQYF. The rearrangement uses TRBV5-5 and TRBJ2-7, with 9 bases fitting TRBD1. The germline V gene encodes CDR1 SGHKS and CDR2 YYEKEE (reference sequence). CDR3 length equals 15 residues. The V and J ends lost 4 bases and 2 bases, in that order; junction bases with no gene match: 7.

This clonotype was seen a handful of times. The rearrangement joins TRBV12-3 or TRBV12-4 to TRBJ2-3; 14 nucleotides match TRBD2. There are 16 residues in the CDR3. With V trimmed by 4 bases and J by 5 bases, 5 bases remained unmatched. CDR3 DNA: TGTGCCAGCAGTTCGACTAGCGGGGGGGTTGGAGATACGCAGTATTTT. Translating gives CASSSTSGGVGDTQYF.